The clone carrying this T cell receptor (beta chain) was picked up a small number of times. Antigen: not known. The sample originates from a study of metastatic and nonmetastatic thyroid tumors. Looking at the study overall: Repertoires of blood and of tissue (tumor or nodule) from malignant and benign thyroid patients were compared.

Before thyroid surgery, none of the patients had received any treatment. Study-level points and caveats: Across blood and tumor, TCR beta diversity in malignant thyroid tumors was reportedly significantly higher than in benign nodules.

This CDR3 comprises 12 residues. The ends were cut back, 2 bases at V and 3 bases at J, with 3 bases in the middle. From germline, CDR1 is MNHEY and CDR2 SVGEGT. In the authors' workflow: A papillary thyroid cancer distant-metastasis classifier was built from CDR3 differences across clinicopathological groups. TCRdb re-clonotyped the PCR reads via MiXCR. The V and J calls, along with clone size, are taken from TCRdb and not from the paper's own processing. This sample has fewer than 40,000 clones, with about a third found just once. The genes are TRBV6-2 or TRBV6-3 and TRBJ2-3, with no clear D. Specimen: tumor tissue. The source is a female donor with papillary thyroid cancer or a benign thyroid nodule (not recorded which). Some clones in this sample may be carry-over from other donors' samples. CDR3 nucleotide sequence: TGTGCCAGCAGTTACCTAACAGATACGCAGTATTTT. It specifies CASSYLTDTQYF.